Described below is a single T cell receptor (beta chain) sequence and its context. This sample was taken from a study of blood T cell repertoires in COVID-19. About the research overall: Sites in the United States, Italy and Spain provided acute and convalescent COVID-19 samples.

The V and J ends lost 0 bases and 13 bases respectively, with 16 bases between them. Germline V gene lookup returns CDR1 LGHNA and CDR2 YNFKEQ. The CDR3 has 14 residues. As originally analysed: The assay estimated nucleated cells by amplifying reference gene primers. The assay was immunoSEQ multiplex PCR, and TCRdb's table has in-frame clones only and misses some. The DNA was the basis for D and trimming; V, J and clone size are from that table. The sample carries 95,000 to 150,000 clones, about 88% recorded once. The sample consisted of peripheral blood. The gene calls are TRBV4-2 and TRBJ1-5, with D perhaps TRBD1 (5 bases). The sequence derives from a woman older than 75 with acute or convalescent COVID-19. The CDR3 is CASSQDKGTFGQHF. CDR3 DNA: TGTGCCAGCAGCCAAGACAAAGGGACTTTTGGACAGCATTTT.